This T cell receptor beta chain was observed in a study of blood T cell repertoires in COVID-19 (dated by TCRdb to the early 2020s). About the investigation overall: The collaborator samples originated in the United States, Italy and Spain and spanned the acute and convalescent phases of COVID-19. Sample metadata almost always included a de-identified subject ID, COVID-19 status, age in years and sex. The samples were drawn from the first 160 participants of the ongoing ImmuneRACE study and from over a thousand subjects provided by 6 global collaborators. Where available, HLA class I and class II types were taken from metadata supplied by the sample provider and were not determined by assay-based typing. The repertoires were made available in a free public database intended to serve as a resource for research on the immune response to SARS-CoV-2. Deeply sampled blood TCRbeta repertoires from subjects exposed to, actively infected with, or recovered from COVID-19 were included in the dataset. The material from the prospective study consisted of cDNA or gDNA derived from T cells, B-cell-depleted T cells, or PBMCs. Results and caveats for the whole study, not just this receptor: How much clinical and demographic metadata was included differed by source and by participant, and the metadata was provided uncurated.

Regarding this clone: Its antigen remains unidentified. One base away there is no much larger clone; base qualities are not given.

V and J lose 7 bases and 7 bases, and a span of 19 bases separates them. The CDR3, cysteine through phenylalanine, is 14 amino acids long. Just CDR3 DNA is preserved here, 42 bases in frame from base 1. Looking up the germline V gene yields CDR1 SQVTM and CDR2 ANQGSEA. TCRbeta CDR3 regions were amplified from genomic DNA using the immunoSEQ Assay, a bias-controlled multiplex PCR. The authors' analysis ran thus. The number of nucleated cells in each sample was estimated from the amplification of reference gene primers within the assay. To quantify the absolute abundance of each unique TCRbeta CDR3 rearrangement, sequence reads were collapsed and filtered. Productive Simpson clonality was computed per sample as the square root of Simpson's diversity index over productive rearrangements. TCRdb limited this immuneACCESS table to in-frame rearrangements with V and J called. A share of clones is missing; checked studies link under half to unresolved V genes, and the rest is unexplained. The DNA was the basis for D and trimming; V, J and clone size are from that table. This sample lists about 81,000 clones; about 89% were detected once. The ten largest clones capture roughly 12% of the sample.

Collaborating institutions collected whole blood in K2EDTA tubes following their own protocols. For TCRbeta analysis, collaborators shipped samples as frozen whole blood, isolated PBMCs, or DNA extracted from either of those sample types. The sample taken for sequencing was peripheral blood. The TCR comes from a man between 65 and 85 years old with active or convalescent COVID-19. The receptor chain draws on TRBV29-1 and TRBJ1-4; the D gene is perhaps TRBD1, from 6 matching bases. The DNA reads TGCAGCGCCTCGGGGGGGGCGCATGGTGAAAAACTGTTTTTT. The translation is CSASGGAHGEKLFF. The CDR3 plus the reference TRBV29-1 and TRBJ1-4 genes for the other parts give the full variable domain: SAVISQKPSRDICQRGTSLTIQCQVDSQVTMMFWYRQQPGQSLTLIATANQGSEATYESGFVIDKFPISRPNLTFSTLTVSNMSPEDSSIYLCSASGGAHGEKLFFGSGTQLSVL.